The rows below give T cell receptor beta chains drawn from one sample of a study of T cell responses to AZD1222 COVID-19 vaccine. Data came from immunoSEQ multiplex PCR; TCRdb stores just in-frame clones and leaves some out. This sample has over 100,000 clones, with 85% found just once. The input for sequencing was peripheral blood, taken 28 days after the second dose of the MenACWY control vaccine. These TCRs come from an adult who received the MenACWY meningococcal vaccine as a control. CDR3s include the opening cysteine and the closing phenylalanine or tryptophan. D genes are given only for firm matches. The size of a clone is reported for some rows only, either as once, few or many, or as a class for expanded clones.

>TRBJ1-1|.|.|TRBV29-1
CSIPGAFRAFF
TGCAGCATCCCAGGGGCTTTTAGGGCTTTCTTT
>TRBJ1-1|.|.|TRBV25-1
CASIPRNRNTEAFF
TGTGCCAGCATCCCTCGTAACAGGAACACTGAAGCTTTCTTT
>TRBJ2-3|.|TRBD2|TRBV7-8
CASSRASGTGTDTQYF
TGTGCCAGCAGCCGAGCTAGCGGGACTGGCACAGATACGCAGTATTTT
>TRBJ2-5|.|.|TRBV6-5
CASSYSPDHQETQYF
TGTGCCAGCAGTTACTCGCCAGACCACCAAGAGACCCAGTACTTC
>TRBJ2-2|.|TRBD1|TRBV5-1
CASSLVPQGDTGELFF
TGCGCCAGCAGCTTGGTCCCCCAGGGGGACACCGGGGAGCTGTTTTTT
>TRBJ1-3|.|.|TRBV2
CASSFGSSGNTIYF
TGTGCCAGCTCGTTCGGGAGCTCTGGAAACACCATATATTTT
>TRBJ2-2|.|.|TRBV6-5
CASSYSPGELFF
TGTGCCAGCAGTTACTCGCCCGGGGAGCTGTTTTTT
>TRBJ2-7|.|.|TRBV7-2
CASSQNGGLEYF
TGTGCCAGCAGCCAGAATGGGGGTTTGGAGTACTTC
>TRBJ1-4|.|.|TRBV24-1
CATSAVATNEKLFF
TGTGCCACCAGTGCGGTTGCAACTAATGAAAAACTGTTTTTT
>TRBJ1-1|once|.|TRBV11-1
CASSLNDGTEAFF
TGTGCCAGCAGCTTAAACGACGGCACTGAAGCTTTCTTT
>TRBJ2-7|.|.|TRBV10-3
CAISESNKGGGEQYF
TGTGCCATCAGTGAGTCGAACAAGGGGGGAGGTGAGCAGTACTTC
>TRBJ1-6|.|.|TRBV6-6
CASKSVYNSPLHF
TGTGCCAGCAAGTCGGTCTATAATTCACCCCTCCACTTT
>TRBJ2-3|.|.|TRBV5-1
CASSRLTDTQYF
TGCGCCAGCAGCCGACTCACAGATACGCAGTATTTT
>TRBJ1-6|few|.|TRBV11-3
CASSSGGSSYNSPLHF
TGTGCCAGCAGCTCCGGGGGGAGCTCCTATAATTCACCCCTCCACTTT
>TRBJ1-2|once|.|TRBV7-8
CASSLGRQDYGYTF
TGTGCCAGCAGCTTAGGTCGACAGGACTATGGCTACACCTTC
>TRBJ1-1|.|.|TRBV24-1
CATSVGGGDTEAFF
TGTGCCACCAGTGTTGGTGGGGGGGACACTGAAGCTTTCTTT
>TRBJ2-7|.|.|TRBV4-3
CASSQEWTAYEQYF
TGCGCCAGCAGCCAAGAGTGGACAGCCTACGAGCAGTACTTC